The following is a T cell receptor (beta chain) sequence with its context. Its antigen remains unidentified. The sample is drawn from a study of T cells in Graves' hyperthyroidism and ophthalmopathy. Study observations and caveats: Model predictions of ophthalmopathy came a median around 6.5 months before onset.

The CDR3 has 11 amino acids. Trimming took off 4 bases at V and 7 bases at J, with 6 bases between the two ends. Germline CDR1 SGHTA, CDR2 FQGNSA. Those patients with uncontrolled infection, other autoimmune disease, pregnancy or lactation were excluded. The PBMCs were sourced from fresh peripheral blood (more than 8.5 ml). Regions amplified from RNA transcripts were the TCR beta CDR3 regions. When the TCR CDR3 underwent first-round RT-PCR, the HTBI primer set was used. One entry per CDR3 protein results from TCRdb running MiXCR on the multiplex PCR reads. The table shows roughly 500,000 distinct CDR3 sequences, with roughly 24% occurring only once.

The origin of this receptor is a woman aged 25 to 39 with Graves' ophthalmopathy. Sequenced material: blood. The V gene is TRBV7-2, the J gene TRBJ2-3; D may match TRBD1 or TRBD2 (5 bases each). The CDR3 here is CASSWGNTQYF. The CDR3 bases are TGTGCCAGCAGCTGGGGGAATACGCAGTATTTT.